The entry below describes one TCR beta chain. Its antigen target is currently unknown. Nothing much larger sits one base from this clone, and base qualities are not available. The CDR3, cysteine through phenylalanine, is 12 amino acids long. Of all the DNA, just the CDR3 is kept, 36 bases in frame from base 1. CDR1 and CDR2 (DFQATT, SNEGSKA) derive from the germline V gene (reference sequence). The germline ends are 8 bases apart after V is trimmed by 6 bases and J by 0 bases. This specimen belongs to a study of CD8+CD57+ T cells in acquired aplastic anemia (dated by TCRdb to between 2018 and 2020). About the investigation overall: Extracted DNA from sorted CD4+ and CD8+ cells averaged around 3.4 ug, ranging from about 0.18 to 27.4 ug.

Profiling of TCR beta VDJ combinations and CDR3 sequences used genomic DNA as the template. TCR repertoire sequencing was run on an Illumina HiSeq 2000. Under the source paper's analysis protocol: TRBV/TRBJ rearrangement plots, CDR3 size and DJ length profiles, and Simpson's diversity index were used to evaluate the repertoires. Whichever DNA sequence was most abundant in the deep sequencing data was defined as the immunodominant clone. CDR3 amino acid sequences were screened for sharing across subjects and were compared with published repertoires and the VDJdb database. The public reads were run again by TCRdb, first through fastp at Q25 and then through MiXCR, and only productive beta chains were kept. Rows are unified per CDR3 protein, each entry keeping the most common DNA and genes. These V and J calls derive from TCRdb rather than the authors' analysis. For this sample the table gives around 180,000 distinct CDR3 sequences, of which about 64% were detected only once. More than 45% of the sample lies in the top ten.

In this study, sorted CD4+ and CD8+ T cells from the blood of healthy subjects and of severe aplastic anemia patients had their TCR repertoires deep-sequenced. Ficoll-Paque density gradient centrifugation was used to isolate peripheral blood mononuclear cells. CD4+ and CD8+ T cells were sorted by FACS or magnetic beads before DNA extraction. Overall results and qualifications from the work: Some 27 CD8+ CDR3 sequences were found in both patients and controls but appeared to be highly expressed in patients and within the immunodominant clones of the patients. Patients and healthy controls showed no significant difference in CD8+ Simpson's diversity (P=0.060).

Sample: sorted CD4+, CD8+, or CD8+CD57+ T cells (not recorded which) from PBMCs. The chain was built from TRBV20-1 and TRBJ2-5, with the D gene call left open. This clonotype was obtained from a human donor with severe aplastic anemia or a healthy control (not recorded which). The nucleotide sequence is given as TGCAGTGCCTGGGGTAACCAAGAGACCCAGTACTTC. This sequence encodes CSAWGNQETQYF.